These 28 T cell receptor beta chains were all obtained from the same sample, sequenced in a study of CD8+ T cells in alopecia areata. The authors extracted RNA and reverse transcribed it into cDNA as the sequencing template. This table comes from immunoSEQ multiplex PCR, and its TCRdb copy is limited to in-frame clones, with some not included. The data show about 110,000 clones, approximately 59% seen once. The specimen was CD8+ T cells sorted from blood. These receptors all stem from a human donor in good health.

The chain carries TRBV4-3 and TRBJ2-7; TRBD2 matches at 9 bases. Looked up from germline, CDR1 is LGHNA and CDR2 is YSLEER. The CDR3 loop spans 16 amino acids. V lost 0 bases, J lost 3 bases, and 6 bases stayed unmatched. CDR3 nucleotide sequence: TGCGCCAGCAGCCAAGACAGTCTAGCGGGGCGCTACGAGCAGTACTTC. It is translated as CASSQDSLAGRYEQYF.

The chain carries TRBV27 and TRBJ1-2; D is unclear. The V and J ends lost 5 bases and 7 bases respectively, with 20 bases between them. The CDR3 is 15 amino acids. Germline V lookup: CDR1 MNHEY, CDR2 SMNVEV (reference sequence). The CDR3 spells CASSQIWGLPGGYTF. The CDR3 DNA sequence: TGTGCCAGCAGTCAAATATGGGGTTTGCCGGGTGGCTACACCTTC.

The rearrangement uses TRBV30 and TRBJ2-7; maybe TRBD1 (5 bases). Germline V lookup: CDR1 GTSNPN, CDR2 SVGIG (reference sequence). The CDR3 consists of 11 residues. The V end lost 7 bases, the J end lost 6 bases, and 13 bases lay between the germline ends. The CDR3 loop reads CAFRESSEQYF. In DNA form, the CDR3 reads TGTGCCTTCAGGGAATCGAGCGAGCAGTACTTC. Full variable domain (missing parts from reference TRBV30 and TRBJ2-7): SQTIHQWPATLVQPVGSPLSLECTVEGTSNPNLYWYRQAAGRGLQLLFYSVGIGQISSEVPQNLSASRPQDRQFILSSKKLLLSDSGFYLCAFRESSEQYFGPGTRLTVT.

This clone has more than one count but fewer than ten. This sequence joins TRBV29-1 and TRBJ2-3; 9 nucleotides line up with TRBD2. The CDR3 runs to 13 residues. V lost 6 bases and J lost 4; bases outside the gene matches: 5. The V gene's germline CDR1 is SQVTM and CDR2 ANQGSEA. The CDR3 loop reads CSVRGGPADTQYF. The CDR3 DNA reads TGCAGCGTGCGGGGGGGCCCCGCAGATACGCAGTATTTT.

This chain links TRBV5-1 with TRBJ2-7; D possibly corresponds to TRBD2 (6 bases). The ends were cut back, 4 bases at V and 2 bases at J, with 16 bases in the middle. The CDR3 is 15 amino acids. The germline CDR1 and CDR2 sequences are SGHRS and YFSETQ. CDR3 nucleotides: TGCGCCAGCAGCGCCCGGGACTGGGGAACCTACGAGCAGTACTTC. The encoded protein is CASSARDWGTYEQYF.

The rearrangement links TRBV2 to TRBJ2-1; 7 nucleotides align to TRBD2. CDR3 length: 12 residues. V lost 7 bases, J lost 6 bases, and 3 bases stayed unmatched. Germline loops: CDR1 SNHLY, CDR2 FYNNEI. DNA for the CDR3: TGTGCCAGCAATGGGGGGGGCAATGAGCAGTTCTTC. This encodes CASNGGGNEQFF. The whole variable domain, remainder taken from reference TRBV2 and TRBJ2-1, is EPEVTQTPSHQVTQMGQEVILRCVPISNHLYFYWYRQILGQKVEFLVSFYNNEISEKSEIFDDQFSVERPDGSNFTLKIRSTKLEDSAMYFCASNGGGNEQFFGPGTRLTVL.

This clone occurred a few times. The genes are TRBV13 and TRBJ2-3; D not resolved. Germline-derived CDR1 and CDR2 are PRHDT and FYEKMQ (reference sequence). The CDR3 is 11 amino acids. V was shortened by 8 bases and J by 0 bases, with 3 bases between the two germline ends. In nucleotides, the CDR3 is TGTGCCAGCCAGAGCACAGATACGCAGTATTTT. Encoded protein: CASQSTDTQYF.

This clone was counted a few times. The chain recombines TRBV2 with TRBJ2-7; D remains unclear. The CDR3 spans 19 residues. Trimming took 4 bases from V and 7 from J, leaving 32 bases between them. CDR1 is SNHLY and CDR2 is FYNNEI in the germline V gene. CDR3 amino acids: CASSAHLDDTTNIYWEQYF. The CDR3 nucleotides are TGTGCCAGCAGTGCCCACCTAGACGATACCACAAATATCTACTGGGAGCAGTACTTC.

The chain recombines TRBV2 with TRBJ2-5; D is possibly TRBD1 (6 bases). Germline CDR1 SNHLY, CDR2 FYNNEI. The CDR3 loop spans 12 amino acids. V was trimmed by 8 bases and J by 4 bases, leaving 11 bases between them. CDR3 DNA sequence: TGTGCCAGCGAATCCAGGGGAGAGACCCAGTACTTC. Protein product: CASESRGETQYF.

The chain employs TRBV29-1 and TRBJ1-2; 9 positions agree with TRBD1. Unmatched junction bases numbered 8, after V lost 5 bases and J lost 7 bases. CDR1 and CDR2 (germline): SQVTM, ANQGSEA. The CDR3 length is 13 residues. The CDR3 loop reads CSVTGGTLVGYTF. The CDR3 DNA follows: TGCAGCGTTACAGGGGGCACTTTAGTTGGCTACACCTTC.

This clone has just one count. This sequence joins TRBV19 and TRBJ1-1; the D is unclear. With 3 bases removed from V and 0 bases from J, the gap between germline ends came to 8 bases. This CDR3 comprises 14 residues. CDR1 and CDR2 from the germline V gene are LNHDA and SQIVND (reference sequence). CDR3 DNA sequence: TGTGCCAGTAGTATTACGGGCATGAACACTGAAGCTTTCTTT. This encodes CASSITGMNTEAFF.

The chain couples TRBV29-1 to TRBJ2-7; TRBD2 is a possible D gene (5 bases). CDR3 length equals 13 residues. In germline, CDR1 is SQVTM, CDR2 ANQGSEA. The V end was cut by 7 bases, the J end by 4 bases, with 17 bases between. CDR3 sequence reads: CSARDGRRYEQYF. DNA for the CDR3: TGCAGCGCCCGTGACGGGCGGAGGTACGAGCAGTACTTC.

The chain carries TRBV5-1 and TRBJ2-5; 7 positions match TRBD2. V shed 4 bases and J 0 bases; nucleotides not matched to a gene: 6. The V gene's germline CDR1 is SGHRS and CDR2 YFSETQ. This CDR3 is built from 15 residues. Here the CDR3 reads CASSAEGGNQETQYF. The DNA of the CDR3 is TGCGCCAGCAGCGCCGAGGGAGGGAACCAAGAGACCCAGTACTTC. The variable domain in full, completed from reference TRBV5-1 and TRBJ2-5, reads KAGVTQTPRYLIKTRGQQVTLSCSPISGHRSVSWYQQTPGQGLQFLFEYFSETQRNKGNFPGRFSGRQFSNSRSEMNVSTLELGDSALYLCASSAEGGNQETQYFGPGTRLLVL.

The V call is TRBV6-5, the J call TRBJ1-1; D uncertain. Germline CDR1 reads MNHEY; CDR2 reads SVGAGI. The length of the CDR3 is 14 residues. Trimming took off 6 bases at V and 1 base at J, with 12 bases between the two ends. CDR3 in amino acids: CASRPTTANTEAFF. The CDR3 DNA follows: TGTGCCAGCAGACCGACCACAGCGAACACTGAAGCTTTCTTT.

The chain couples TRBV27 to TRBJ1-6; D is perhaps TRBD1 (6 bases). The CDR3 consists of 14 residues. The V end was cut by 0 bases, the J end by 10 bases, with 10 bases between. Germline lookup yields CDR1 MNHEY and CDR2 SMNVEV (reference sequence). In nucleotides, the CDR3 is TGTGCCAGCAGTTTATCCAGGGGTGAATCACCCCTCCACTTT. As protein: CASSLSRGESPLHF.

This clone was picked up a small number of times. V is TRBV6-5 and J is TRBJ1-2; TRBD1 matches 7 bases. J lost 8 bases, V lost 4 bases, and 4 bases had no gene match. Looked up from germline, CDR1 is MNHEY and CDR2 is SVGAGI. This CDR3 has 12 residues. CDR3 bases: TGTGCCAGCAGTTCCCTGGACAGGGGCTACACCTTC. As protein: CASSSLDRGYTF.

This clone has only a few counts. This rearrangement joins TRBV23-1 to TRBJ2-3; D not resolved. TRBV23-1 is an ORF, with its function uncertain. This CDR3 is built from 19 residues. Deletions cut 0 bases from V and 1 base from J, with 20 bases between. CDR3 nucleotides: TGCGCCAGCAGTCAATCCCCAACGTTGACCGAGCCCTGCACAGATACGCAGTATTTT. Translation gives CASSQSPTLTEPCTDTQYF.

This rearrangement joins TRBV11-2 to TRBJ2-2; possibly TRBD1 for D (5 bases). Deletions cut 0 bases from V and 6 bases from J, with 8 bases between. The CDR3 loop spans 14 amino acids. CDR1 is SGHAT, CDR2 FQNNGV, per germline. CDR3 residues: CASSLDQGAGELFF. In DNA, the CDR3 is TGTGCCAGCAGCTTAGATCAGGGTGCCGGGGAGCTGTTTTTT.

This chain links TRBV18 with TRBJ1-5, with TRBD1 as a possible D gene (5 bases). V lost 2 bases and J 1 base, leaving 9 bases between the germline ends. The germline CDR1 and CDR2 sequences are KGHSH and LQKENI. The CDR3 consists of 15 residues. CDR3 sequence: CASSPGQGSNQPQHF. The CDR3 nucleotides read TGTGCCAGCTCACCAGGGCAGGGAAGCAATCAGCCCCAGCATTTT.

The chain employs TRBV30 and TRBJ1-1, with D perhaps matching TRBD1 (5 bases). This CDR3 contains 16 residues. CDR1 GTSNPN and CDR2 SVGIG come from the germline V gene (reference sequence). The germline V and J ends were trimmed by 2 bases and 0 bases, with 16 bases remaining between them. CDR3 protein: CAWSLDMVTMNTEAFF. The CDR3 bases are TGTGCCTGGAGTTTGGACATGGTTACGATGAACACTGAAGCTTTCTTT.

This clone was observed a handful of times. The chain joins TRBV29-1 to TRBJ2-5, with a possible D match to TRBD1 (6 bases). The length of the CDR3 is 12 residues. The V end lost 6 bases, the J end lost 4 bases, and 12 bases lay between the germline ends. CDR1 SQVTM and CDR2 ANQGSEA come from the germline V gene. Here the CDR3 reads CSVNREPETQYF. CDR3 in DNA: TGCAGCGTGAACAGGGAACCAGAGACCCAGTACTTC.

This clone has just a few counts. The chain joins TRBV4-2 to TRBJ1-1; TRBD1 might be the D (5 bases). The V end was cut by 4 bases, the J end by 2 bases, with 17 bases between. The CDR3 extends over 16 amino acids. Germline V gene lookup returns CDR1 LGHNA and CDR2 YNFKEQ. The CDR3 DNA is TGTGCCAGCAGCCGACTCCACCAGGACATTAACACTGAAGCTTTCTTT. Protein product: CASSRLHQDINTEAFF.

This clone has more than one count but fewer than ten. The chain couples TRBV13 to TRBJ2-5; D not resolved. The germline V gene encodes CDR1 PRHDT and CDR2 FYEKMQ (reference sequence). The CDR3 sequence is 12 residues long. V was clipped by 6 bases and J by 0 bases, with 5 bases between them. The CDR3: CASSFYQETQYF. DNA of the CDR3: TGTGCCAGCAGTTTCTACCAAGAGACCCAGTACTTC.

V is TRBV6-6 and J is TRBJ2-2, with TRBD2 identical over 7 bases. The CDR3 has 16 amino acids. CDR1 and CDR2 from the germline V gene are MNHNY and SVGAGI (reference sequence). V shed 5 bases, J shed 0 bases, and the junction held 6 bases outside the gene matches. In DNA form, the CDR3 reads TGTGCCAGCAGTCCTAGCGGTGGCCCGAACACCGGGGAGCTGTTTTTT. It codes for CASSPSGGPNTGELFF.

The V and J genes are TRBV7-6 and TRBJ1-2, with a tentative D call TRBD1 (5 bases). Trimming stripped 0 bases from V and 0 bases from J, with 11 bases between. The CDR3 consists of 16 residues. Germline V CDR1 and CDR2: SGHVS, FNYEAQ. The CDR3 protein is CASSLADSFTNYGYTF. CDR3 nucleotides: TGTGCCAGCAGCTTAGCCGACAGCTTTACTAACTATGGCTACACCTTC.

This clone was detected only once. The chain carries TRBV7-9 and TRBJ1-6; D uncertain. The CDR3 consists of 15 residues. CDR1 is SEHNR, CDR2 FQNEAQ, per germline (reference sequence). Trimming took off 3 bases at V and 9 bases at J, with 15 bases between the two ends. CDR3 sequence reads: CASSFYGPKGSPLHF. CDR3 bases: TGTGCCAGCAGCTTTTATGGGCCGAAGGGTTCACCCCTCCACTTT.

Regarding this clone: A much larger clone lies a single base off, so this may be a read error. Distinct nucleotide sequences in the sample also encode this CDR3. The CDR3 spells CASSFTDTQYF. CDR3 DNA sequence: TGTGCCAGCAGCTTTACAGATACGCAGTATTTT. V gene TRBV5-6 combines with J gene TRBJ2-3; D is undetermined. The germline V gene encodes CDR1 SGHDT and CDR2 YYEEEE. CDR3 length equals 11 residues. Trimming stripped 2 bases from V and 3 bases from J, with 1 base between.

The CDR3 loop reads CASSGGVADTQYF. In DNA form, the CDR3 reads TGTGCCAGCAGCGGGGGGGTCGCAGATACGCAGTATTTT. The chain joins TRBV9 to TRBJ2-3; a possible D gene is TRBD2 (6 bases). The CDR3 extends over 13 amino acids. Trimming removed 3 bases at V and 4 bases at J, with 9 bases between. The germline CDR1 and CDR2 sequences are SGDLS and YYNGEE. The whole variable domain, filled in from reference TRBV9 and TRBJ2-3, reads DSGVTQTPKHLITATGQRVTLRCSPRSGDLSVYWYQQSLDQGLQFLIQYYNGEERAKGNILERFSAQQFPDLHSELNLSSLELGDSALYFCASSGGVADTQYFGPGTRLTVL.